This T cell receptor beta chain is from a study of T cell responses to AZD1222 COVID-19 vaccine. Germline CDR1 is DFQATT and CDR2 is SNEGSKA (reference sequence). The CDR3 has 11 amino acids. The V and J ends lost 0 bases and 7 bases respectively, with 7 bases between them. The method was immunoSEQ multiplex PCR; TCRdb's version includes in-frame clones alone and lacks a portion of them. The table has roughly 90,000 clones, 80% to 90% seen once; the top ten hold 6.3%. The chain has TRBV20-1 and TRBJ2-7; D is ambiguous. The origin of this receptor is an adult in good health. The input for sequencing was peripheral blood, taken on day 0 of AZD1222 vaccination. CDR3 coding DNA: TGCAGTGCTAGAGATTACCGGGAGCAGTACTTC. It codes for CSARDYREQYF.